One sample yielded the 17 T cell receptor beta chains listed below, sequenced in a study of blood T cell repertoires in COVID-19. Here immunoSEQ multiplex PCR was the method, and the copy in TCRdb shows in-frame clones only, minus some. The profile shows roughly 80,000 clones, 65% to 85% of them singletons. The sample taken for sequencing was peripheral blood. Receptors were obtained from a man aged 60-69 years with active or convalescent COVID-19.

The chain employs TRBV5-6 and TRBJ2-2, with 11 positions matching TRBD1. There are 18 residues in the CDR3. Germline values: CDR1 SGHDT, CDR2 YYEEEE. V gave up 2 bases and J gave up 3 bases; unmatched junction bases: 9. As DNA, the CDR3 is TGTGCCAGCAGCTTATTAGGGACAGGGGGAGATTACACCGGGGAGCTGTTTTTT. Encoded protein: CASSLLGTGGDYTGELFF.

The rearrangement uses TRBV30 and TRBJ2-5; D is possibly TRBD1 (6 bases). This CDR3 is built from 14 residues. Per germline, CDR1 GTSNPN and CDR2 SVGIG (reference sequence). V shed 6 bases and J shed 1 base, with 15 bases lying between them. CDR3 residues: CACPSRTVQETQYF. DNA for the CDR3: TGTGCCTGCCCCTCACGGACAGTCCAAGAGACCCAGTACTTC. Full variable domain (rest looked up from reference TRBV30 and TRBJ2-5): SQTIHQWPATLVQPVGSPLSLECTVEGTSNPNLYWYRQAAGRGLQLLFYSVGIGQISSEVPQNLSASRPQDRQFILSSKKLLLSDSGFYLCACPSRTVQETQYFGPGTRLLVL.

The genes are TRBV18 and TRBJ1-4; D gene ambiguous. The V gene lost 3 bases and the J gene lost 0 bases, with 5 bases spanning the gap. Germline V lookup: CDR1 KGHSH, CDR2 LQKENI. This CDR3 is built from 14 residues. In nucleotides, the CDR3 is TGTGCCAGCTCACCGTCCGCAACTAATGAAAAACTGTTTTTT. Translated: CASSPSATNEKLFF.

J is TRBJ1-2 and V is TRBV10-3; D is perhaps TRBD1 (6 bases). V lost 3 bases and J 2 bases, leaving 7 bases between the germline ends. CDR3 length: 13 amino acids. In germline, CDR1 is ENHRY, CDR2 SYGVKD. CDR3: CAISDTGNYGYTF. CDR3 in DNA: TGTGCCATCAGTGATACAGGGAACTATGGCTACACCTTC.

The genes are TRBV4-2 and TRBJ1-2; D is possibly TRBD1 (5 bases). The CDR3 is 15 residues long. V was cut by 0 bases and J by 2 bases, with 10 bases left in between. CDR1 and CDR2 (germline): LGHNA, YNFKEQ. The chain's CDR3 is CASSQEWGGNYGYTF. DNA for the CDR3: TGTGCCAGCAGCCAAGAATGGGGGGGGAACTATGGCTACACCTTC.

This chain links TRBV5-1 with TRBJ1-3; 7 bases fit TRBD1. Germline V CDR1 and CDR2: SGHRS, YFSETQ. The V gene end was trimmed by 0 bases and the J gene end by 1 base; junction bases not matched to a gene: 4. The CDR3 extends over 16 amino acids. The CDR3 reads CASSLAGTVSGNTIYF. The CDR3 DNA follows: TGCGCCAGCAGCTTGGCCGGGACAGTGTCTGGAAACACCATATATTTT. The whole variable domain, remainder taken from reference TRBV5-1 and TRBJ1-3, is KAGVTQTPRYLIKTRGQQVTLSCSPISGHRSVSWYQQTPGQGLQFLFEYFSETQRNKGNFPGRFSGRQFSNSRSEMNVSTLELGDSALYLCASSLAGTVSGNTIYFGEGSWLTVV.

The chain carries TRBV5-4 and TRBJ2-3; 12 bases agree with TRBD1. This CDR3 contains 14 residues. Germline V lookup: CDR1 SGHNT, CDR2 YYREEE (reference sequence). V shed 5 bases, J shed 7 bases, and the junction held 5 bases outside the gene matches. The CDR3 loop is CASRPGQGANTQYF. The CDR3 region has the DNA TGTGCCAGCAGACCGGGACAGGGGGCAAATACGCAGTATTTT.

This clone was observed a handful of times. V and J are TRBV15 and TRBJ1-1; TRBD1 matches 12 bases. Germline CDR1 reads LNHNV; CDR2 reads YYDKDF (reference sequence). With V trimmed by 1 base and J by 4 bases, 13 bases remained unmatched. CDR3 size: 19 residues. The CDR3 bases are TGTGCCACCAGCAGAGGGGCTTTGGGACAGGGGGCATCGGGCACTGAAGCTTTCTTT. Its protein is CATSRGALGQGASGTEAFF.

The V and J genes are TRBV19 and TRBJ1-5, with D possibly TRBD1 on 5 matching bases. Deletions cut 7 bases from V and 4 bases from J, with 17 bases between. Germline V gene data show CDR1 as LNHDA and CDR2 as SQIVND (reference sequence). The CDR3 is 15 residues long. The CDR3 region is CASTPGGRSNQPQHF. In DNA, the CDR3 is TGTGCCAGTACCCCGGGGGGACGGTCAAATCAGCCCCAGCATTTT.

Only a few counts were recorded for this clone. The chain couples TRBV19 to TRBJ1-3; perhaps TRBD1 as D (6 bases). Trimming took off 7 bases at V and 0 bases at J, with 19 bases between the two ends. Germline loops: CDR1 LNHDA, CDR2 SQIVND (reference sequence). The CDR3 sequence is 17 residues long. The CDR3 nucleotides are TGTGCCAGTAAAGTTATTGGTACAGGGAGCTCTGGAAACACCATATATTTT. It codes for CASKVIGTGSSGNTIYF. Together with reference TRBV19 and TRBJ1-3, the CDR3 gives the full variable domain: DGGITQSPKYLFRKEGQNVTLSCEQNLNHDAMYWYRQDPGQGLRLIYYSQIVNDFQKGDIAEGYSVSREKKESFPLTVTSAQKNPTAFYLCASKVIGTGSSGNTIYFGEGSWLTVV.

The rearrangement joins TRBV4-2 to TRBJ1-2; D remains unclear. In germline, CDR1 is LGHNA, CDR2 YNFKEQ. V was cut by 0 bases and J by 8 bases, with 10 bases left in between. This CDR3 is 13 amino acids long. The CDR3 DNA reads as TGTGCCAGCAGCCAAGATCGGGGTTCGGGCTACACCTTC. Translated, it gives CASSQDRGSGYTF.

J is TRBJ2-7 and V is TRBV7-2; unclear D gene. Germline lookup yields CDR1 SGHTA and CDR2 FQGNSA. The V and J ends lost 5 bases and 0 bases respectively, with 8 bases between them. The CDR3 is 13 amino acids. In DNA, the CDR3 is TGTGCCAGCAGCCGTGACTTCTCCTACGAGCAGTACTTC. It specifies CASSRDFSYEQYF.

The V gene is TRBV12-2, the J gene TRBJ1-5. TRBV12-2 constitutes a pseudogene. CDR3 length: 17 residues. CDR3 amino acids: CASRLAGGSASNQPQHF. The CDR3 nucleotides read TGTGCAAGTCGCTTAGCGGGGGGGAGCGCTAGCAATCAGCCCCAGCATTTT.

The chain recombines TRBV5-1 with TRBJ2-7; 13 bases map to TRBD2. This CDR3 comprises 16 residues. V lost 4 bases and J lost 0; bases outside the gene matches: 4. Germline values: CDR1 SGHRS, CDR2 YFSETQ. The CDR3 spells CASSGLAGDTSYEQYF. CDR3 sequence (DNA): TGCGCCAGCAGCGGACTAGCGGGGGATACCTCCTACGAGCAGTACTTC.

Notes on this clone: Other nucleotide sequences in the sample specify the same CDR3. The chain has TRBV7-2 and TRBJ1-5; D is unclear. V lost 4 bases and J 2 bases, leaving 6 bases between the germline ends. This CDR3 has 13 amino acids. Germline CDR1 is SGHTA and CDR2 is FQGNSA. This chain's CDR3 is CASSSQGNQPQHF. Written as DNA, the CDR3 is TGTGCCAGCAGCTCCCAGGGCAATCAGCCCCAGCATTTT. The entire variable domain, with the rest obtained from reference TRBV7-2 and TRBJ1-5, is as follows: GAGVSQSPSNKVTEKGKDVELRCDPISGHTALYWYRQSLGQGLEFLIYFQGNSAPDKSGLPSDRFSAERTGGSVSTLTIQRTQQEDSAVYLCASSSQGNQPQHFGDGTRLSIL.

This chain uses TRBV18 with TRBJ2-4; 13 nucleotides align to TRBD2. The CDR3 totals 18 residues. Germline loops: CDR1 KGHSH, CDR2 LQKENI. V lost 2 bases, J lost 6 bases, and 10 bases stayed unmatched. The CDR3 here is CASSPSVTSGGHGNIQYF. The CDR3 nucleotides are TGTGCCAGCTCACCAAGTGTGACTAGCGGGGGGCACGGAAACATTCAGTACTTC.

By sample share, this clone is medium-sized. V gene TRBV5-4 combines with J gene TRBJ2-7; D is possibly TRBD1 (6 bases). This CDR3 spans 14 amino acids. Germline CDR1 is SGHNT and CDR2 is YYREEE (reference sequence). V was pared by 2 bases and J by 1 base, with 10 bases between. The CDR3 DNA reads as TGTGCCAGCAGCTTAGCCGGACAGTCCTACGAGCAGTACTTC. Its protein product is CASSLAGQSYEQYF.